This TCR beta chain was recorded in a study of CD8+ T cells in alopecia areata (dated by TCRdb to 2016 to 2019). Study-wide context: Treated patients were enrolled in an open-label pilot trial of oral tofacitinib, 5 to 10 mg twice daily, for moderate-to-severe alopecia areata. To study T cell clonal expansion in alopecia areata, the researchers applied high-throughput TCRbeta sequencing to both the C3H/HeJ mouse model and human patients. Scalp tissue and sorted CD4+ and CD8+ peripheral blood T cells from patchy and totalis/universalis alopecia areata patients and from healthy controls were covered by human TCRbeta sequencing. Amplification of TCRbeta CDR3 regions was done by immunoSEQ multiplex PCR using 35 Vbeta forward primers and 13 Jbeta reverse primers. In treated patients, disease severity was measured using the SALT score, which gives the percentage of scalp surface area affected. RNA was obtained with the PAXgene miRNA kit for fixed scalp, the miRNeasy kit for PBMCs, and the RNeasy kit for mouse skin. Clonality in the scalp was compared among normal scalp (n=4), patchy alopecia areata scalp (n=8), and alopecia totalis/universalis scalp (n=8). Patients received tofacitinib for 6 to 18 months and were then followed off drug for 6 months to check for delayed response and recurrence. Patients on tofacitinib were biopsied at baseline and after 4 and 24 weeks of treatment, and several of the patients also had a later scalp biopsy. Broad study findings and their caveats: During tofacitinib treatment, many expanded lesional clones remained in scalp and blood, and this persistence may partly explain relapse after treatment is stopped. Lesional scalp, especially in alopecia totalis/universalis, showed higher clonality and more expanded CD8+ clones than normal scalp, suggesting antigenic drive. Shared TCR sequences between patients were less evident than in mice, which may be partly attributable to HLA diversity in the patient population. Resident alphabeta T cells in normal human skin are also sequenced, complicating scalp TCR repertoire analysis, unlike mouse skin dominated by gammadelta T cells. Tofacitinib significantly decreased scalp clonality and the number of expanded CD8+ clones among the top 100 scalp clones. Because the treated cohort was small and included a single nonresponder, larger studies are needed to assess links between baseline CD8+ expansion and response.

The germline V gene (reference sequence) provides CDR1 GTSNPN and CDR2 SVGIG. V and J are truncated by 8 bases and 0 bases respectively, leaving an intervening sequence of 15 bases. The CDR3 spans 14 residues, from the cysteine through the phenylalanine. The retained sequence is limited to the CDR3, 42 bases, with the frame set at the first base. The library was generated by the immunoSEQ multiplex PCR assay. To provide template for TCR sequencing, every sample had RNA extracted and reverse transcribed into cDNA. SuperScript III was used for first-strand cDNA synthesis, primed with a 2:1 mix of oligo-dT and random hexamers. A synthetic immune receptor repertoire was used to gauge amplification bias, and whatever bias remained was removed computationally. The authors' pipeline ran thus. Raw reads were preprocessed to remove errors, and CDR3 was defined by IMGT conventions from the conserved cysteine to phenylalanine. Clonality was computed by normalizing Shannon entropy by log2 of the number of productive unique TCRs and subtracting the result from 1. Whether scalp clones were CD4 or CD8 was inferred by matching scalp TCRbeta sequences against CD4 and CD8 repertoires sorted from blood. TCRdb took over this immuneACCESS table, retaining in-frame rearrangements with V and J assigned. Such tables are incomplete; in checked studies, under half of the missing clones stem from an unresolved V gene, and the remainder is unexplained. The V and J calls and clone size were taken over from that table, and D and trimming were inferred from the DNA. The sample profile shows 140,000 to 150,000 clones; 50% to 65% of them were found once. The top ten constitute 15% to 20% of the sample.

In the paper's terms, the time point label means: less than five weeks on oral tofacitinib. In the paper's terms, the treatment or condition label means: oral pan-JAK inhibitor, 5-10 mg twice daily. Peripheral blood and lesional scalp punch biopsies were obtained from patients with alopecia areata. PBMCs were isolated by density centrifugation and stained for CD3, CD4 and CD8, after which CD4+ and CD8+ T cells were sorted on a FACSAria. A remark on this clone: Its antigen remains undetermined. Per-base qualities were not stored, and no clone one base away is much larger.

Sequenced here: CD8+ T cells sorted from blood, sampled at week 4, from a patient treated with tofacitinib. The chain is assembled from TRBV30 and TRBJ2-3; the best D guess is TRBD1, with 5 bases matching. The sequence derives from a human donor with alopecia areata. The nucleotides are TGTGCCCGGATGTGGGGCTCTAGCACAGATACGCAGTATTTT. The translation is CARMWGSSTDTQYF.